The T cell receptor (beta chain) under discussion was sequenced for a study of Tregs in tolerant kidney transplant recipients (dated by TCRdb to between 2018 and 2020). Looking at the study overall: Other Treg samples came from an approximately 3-day mixed lymphocyte reaction with belatacept, some followed by an approximately 5-day donor restimulation, before sorting recipient CD4+CD25+CD127- cells. Antibodies distinguished recipient from donor cells when sorting primary belatacept mixed lymphocyte reaction cultures. Before combined kidney and bone marrow transplantation, this study identified donor-specific regulatory T cells using TCRbeta sequencing and then followed those same cells after transplant. Several methods of expanding Tregs specific for an allogeneic donor were compared by TCRbeta repertoire sequencing in a few healthy controls.

Blood from healthy controls was obtained either from healthy volunteers or as purchased buffy coats. Healthy control blood was processed by Ficoll density gradient to PBMCs and cryopreserved; patient PBMCs were collected before and after transplant. For TCRbeta CDR3 sequencing, genomic DNA was extracted from sorted cells using the QIAGEN DNeasy Blood and Tissue Kit. High-throughput TCRbeta CDR3 sequencing, including PCR amplification with bias correction and internal controls, was performed commercially through immunoSEQ. On the authors' methods: Unique productive TCRbeta sequences were defined by CDR3 nucleotide sequence when primers matched and otherwise by CDR3 amino acid sequence together with Vbeta and Jbeta genes. Donor-reactive sequences were defined as at least 5-fold expanded in CFSE-low cells versus unstimulated cells, with frequency of at least 0.01% in CFSE-low cells. Repertoire divergence was quantified by Jensen-Shannon divergence calculated from the top 100 TCRbeta sequences ranked by frequency. For samples with multiple sequencing runs, sorting error was corrected in each run separately before the runs were combined. The table comes from immuneACCESS by way of TCRdb, which keeps in-frame sequences with V and J called. Part of the clones is missing from these tables; in studies checked, under half for an unresolved V gene and the rest for unknown reasons. The V and J calls and clone size come from that table; D and trimming were worked out from the DNA. Counted in this sample were approximately 45,000 clones; nearly 97% of them appeared once. In total, the top ten clones hold around 0.4% of the sample.

What the research found in general, with its limitations: Expanding Tregs with activated donor B cells appeared to identify the most biologically relevant and donor-specific TCRbeta repertoire. The study was limited by small patient numbers, and the findings need validation in larger populations and under other immunosuppression protocols. Biological reproducibility was not examined directly, but technical replication error appeared to be minimal.

From a lookup of the germline V gene, CDR1 and CDR2 are SGDLS and YYNGEE. V and J are trimmed by 1 base and 12 bases, and the gene matches miss 13 bases of the junction. From the cysteine up to the phenylalanine, the CDR3 has a length of 15 residues. The DNA shown is the 45-base CDR3, in frame from base 1. Note on this clone: Its cognate antigen has yet to be identified. No base qualities exist here, and no much larger clone lies one base off it.

The chain joins TRBV9 to TRBJ2-1, and TRBD2 aligns with 7 junction nucleotides. This sequence was found in a human donor in good health. The source material was Tregs from blood cultured with allogeneic cells. The CDR3 here reads CASSVSASGTMTQFF. The DNA reads as follows: TGTGCCAGCAGCGTATCTGCTAGCGGAACAATGACGCAGTTCTTC.